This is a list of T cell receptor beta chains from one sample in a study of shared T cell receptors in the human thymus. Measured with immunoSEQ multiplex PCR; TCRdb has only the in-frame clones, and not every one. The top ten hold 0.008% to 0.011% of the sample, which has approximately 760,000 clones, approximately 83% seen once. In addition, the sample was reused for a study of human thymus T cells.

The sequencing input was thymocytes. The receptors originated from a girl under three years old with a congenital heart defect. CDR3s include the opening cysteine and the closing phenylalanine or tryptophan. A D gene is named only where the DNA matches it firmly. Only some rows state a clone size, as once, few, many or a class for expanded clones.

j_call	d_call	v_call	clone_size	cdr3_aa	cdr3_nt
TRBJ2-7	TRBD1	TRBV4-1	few	CASSTGGRLASSYEQYF	TGCGCCAGCAGCACAGGGGGTCGGTTGGCAAGCTCCTACGAGCAGTACTTC
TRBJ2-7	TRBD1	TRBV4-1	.	CASSQDRAGQGDYEQYF	TGCGCCAGCAGCCAAGATCGGGCCGGACAGGGGGACTACGAGCAGTACTTC
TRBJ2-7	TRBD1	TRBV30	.	CAWNVGGTGGSCEQYF	TGTGCCTGGAACGTGGGCGGGACAGGGGGCTCTTGCGAGCAGTACTTC
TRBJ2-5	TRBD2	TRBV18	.	CASSPFAGGTEETQYF	TGTGCCAGCTCCCCCTTTGCGGGGGGCACCGAAGAGACCCAGTACTTC
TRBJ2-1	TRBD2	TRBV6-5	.	CASSYGAGASYNEQFF	TGTGCCAGCAGTTACGGAGCGGGGGCGTCCTACAATGAGCAGTTCTTC
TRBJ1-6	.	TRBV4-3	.	CASSQGQGINSPLHF	TGCGCCAGCAGCCAAGGGCAGGGAATTAATTCACCCCTCCACTTT
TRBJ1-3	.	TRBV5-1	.	CASSLSGSLPGNTIYF	TGCGCCAGCAGCTTGAGCGGGTCCCTTCCCGGAAACACCATATATTTT
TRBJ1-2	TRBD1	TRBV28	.	CASSPTWDSPSRVANYGYTF	TGTGCCAGCAGCCCTACCTGGGACAGCCCATCGAGGGTAGCTAACTATGGCTACACCTTC
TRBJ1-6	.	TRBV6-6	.	CASSYSLGGLNSPLHF	TGTGCCAGCAGTTACTCCTTAGGAGGGTTAAATTCACCCCTCCACTTT
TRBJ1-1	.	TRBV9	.	CASRIPLGRPTEAFF	TGTGCCAGCAGGATCCCGCTGGGGCGTCCCACTGAAGCTTTCTTT
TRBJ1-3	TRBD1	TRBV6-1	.	CASSVQGPSGNTIYF	TGTGCCAGCAGTGTACAGGGGCCCTCTGGAAACACCATATATTTT
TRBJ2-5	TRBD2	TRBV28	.	CASSFLETSGELGETQYF	TGTGCCAGCAGTTTTCTGGAGACTAGCGGGGAATTGGGAGAGACCCAGTACTTC
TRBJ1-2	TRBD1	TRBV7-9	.	CASSSRLDRGSGGYTF	TGTGCCAGCAGCTCACGGCTGGACAGGGGGTCAGGTGGCTACACCTTC
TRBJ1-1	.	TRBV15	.	CATSRDGGGTEAFF	TGTGCCACCAGCAGAGATGGCGGGGGAACTGAAGCTTTCTTT
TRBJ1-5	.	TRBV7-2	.	CASSLLRWQGNLSNQPQHF	TGTGCCAGCAGCTTACTACGGTGGCAGGGGAACTTAAGTAATCAGCCCCAGCATTTT
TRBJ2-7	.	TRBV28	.	CASSWGVHVEQYF	TGTGCCAGCAGTTGGGGGGTCCACGTCGAGCAGTACTTC
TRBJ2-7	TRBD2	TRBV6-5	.	CASSKSSGGAIIYF	TGTGCCAGCAGTAAATCTAGCGGGGGGGCCATCATTTACTTC
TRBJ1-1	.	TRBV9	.	CASSVVGGSLLMNTEAFF	TGTGCCAGCAGCGTAGTAGGCGGTTCTCTATTAATGAACACTGAAGCTTTCTTT
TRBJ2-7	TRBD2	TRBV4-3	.	CASSQEASGGPHSYEQYF	TGCGCCAGCAGCCAAGAGGCTAGCGGGGGCCCTCACTCCTACGAGCAGTACTTC
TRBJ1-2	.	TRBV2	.	CASGQSYGYTF	TGTGCCAGCGGACAGTCCTATGGCTACACCTTC
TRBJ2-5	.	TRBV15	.	CATSRGAGRSETQYF	TGTGCCACCAGCAGAGGTGCGGGCAGATCAGAGACCCAGTACTTC
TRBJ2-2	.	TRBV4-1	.	CASSQGILTGELFF	TGCGCCAGCAGCCAAGGCATACTTACCGGGGAGCTGTTTTTT
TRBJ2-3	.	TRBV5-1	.	CASSFGGRDTQYF	TGCGCCAGCAGCTTCGGAGGGAGAGATACGCAGTATTTT
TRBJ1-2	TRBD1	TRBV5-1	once	CASSWNRGGGYTF	TGCGCCAGCAGCTGGAACAGGGGCGGGGGCTACACCTTC
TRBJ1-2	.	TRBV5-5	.	CASSSRRGGYGYTF	TGTGCCAGCAGCTCGCGGCGGGGGGGATATGGCTACACCTTC
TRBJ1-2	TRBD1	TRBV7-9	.	CASSLQGDPRYGYTF	TGTGCCAGCAGCTTACAGGGGGACCCTAGGTATGGCTACACCTTC
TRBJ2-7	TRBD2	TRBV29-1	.	CSVASSAGVPRRIYEQYF	TGCAGCGTTGCCTCATCCGCGGGGGTACCGCGACGGATCTACGAGCAGTACTTC
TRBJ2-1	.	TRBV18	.	CASYRTESRRDRGDNEQFF	TGTGCCAGCTACAGGACAGAATCTCGTAGAGATCGGGGGGACAATGAGCAGTTCTTC
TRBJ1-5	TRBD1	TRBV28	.	CASKSWDSNQPQHF	TGTGCCAGCAAGTCGTGGGACAGTAATCAGCCCCAGCATTTT
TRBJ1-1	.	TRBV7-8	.	CASSLAGGRGTEAFF	TGTGCCAGCAGCCTCGCGGGGGGCCGAGGCACTGAAGCTTTCTTT
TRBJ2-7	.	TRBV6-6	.	CASSGGAAPAYEQYF	TGTGCCAGCAGTGGAGGGGCCGCCCCGGCCTACGAGCAGTACTTC
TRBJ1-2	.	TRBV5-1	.	CASSLDGQNYGYTF	TGCGCCAGCAGCTTGGATGGACAGAACTATGGCTACACCTTC
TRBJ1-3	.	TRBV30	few	CAWGTGDSGNTIYF	TGTGCCTGGGGTACAGGAGACTCTGGAAACACCATATATTTT
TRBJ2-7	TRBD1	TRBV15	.	CATSRRQGWSYEQYF	TGTGCCACCAGCCGTCGACAGGGTTGGTCCTACGAGCAGTACTTC
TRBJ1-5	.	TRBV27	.	CASSTHRVNQPQHF	TGTGCCAGCAGCACTCACAGGGTCAATCAGCCCCAGCATTTT
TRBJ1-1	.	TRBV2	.	CASTPPGGNTEAFF	TGTGCCAGCACCCCCCCCGGCGGAAACACTGAAGCTTTCTTT
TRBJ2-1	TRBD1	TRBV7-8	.	CASSPRQGSYNEQFF	TGTGCCAGCAGCCCTAGACAGGGATCCTACAATGAGCAGTTCTTC
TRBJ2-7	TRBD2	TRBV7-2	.	CASSFYLAGSLSYEQYF	TGTGCCAGCAGCTTTTACCTAGCGGGGTCCCTCTCCTACGAGCAGTACTTC
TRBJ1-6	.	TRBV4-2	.	CASSQGAGERSPLHF	TGTGCCAGCAGCCAAGGGGCAGGGGAAAGATCACCCCTCCACTTT
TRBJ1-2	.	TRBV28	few	CASSSSPPEALPSRYGYTF	TGTGCCAGCAGTTCCTCGCCCCCCGAGGCCCTCCCAAGCCGTTATGGCTACACCTTC
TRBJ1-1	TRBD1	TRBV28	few	CASSHRGTNTEAFF	TGTGCCAGCAGCCACAGGGGGACGAACACTGAAGCTTTCTTT
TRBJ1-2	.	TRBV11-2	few	CASSFLPRGPYGYTF	TGTGCCAGCAGCTTCCTCCCTAGGGGCCCCTATGGCTACACCTTC
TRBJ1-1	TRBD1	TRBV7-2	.	CASSWMHRGTEAFF	TGTGCCAGCAGCTGGATGCACAGGGGCACTGAAGCTTTCTTT
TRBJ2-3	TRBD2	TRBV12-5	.	CASGTIAGGPPNTDTQYF	TGTGCTAGTGGTACCATAGCGGGGGGCCCACCCAACACAGATACGCAGTATTTT
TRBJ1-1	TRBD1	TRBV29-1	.	CSVTRWDSLNTEAFF	TGCAGCGTAACCCGTTGGGACAGCCTAAACACTGAAGCTTTCTTT
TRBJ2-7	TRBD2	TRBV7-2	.	CASSLDASGLAGDYYEQYF	TGTGCCAGCAGCTTAGACGCATCGGGACTAGCGGGGGATTACTACGAGCAGTACTTC
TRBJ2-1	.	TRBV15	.	CATSRPRAWNEQFF	TGTGCCACCAGCAGACCAAGAGCATGGAATGAGCAGTTCTTC
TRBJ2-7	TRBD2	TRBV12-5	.	CASGLAPSGGGIGEQYF	TGTGCTAGTGGTTTGGCCCCCTCGGGCGGGGGGATTGGCGAGCAGTACTTC
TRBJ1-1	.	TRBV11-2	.	CASSLVGGEAFF	TGTGCCAGCAGCTTAGTGGGAGGAGAAGCTTTCTTT
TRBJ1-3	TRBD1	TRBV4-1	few	CASSQEGQGNTIYF	TGCGCCAGCAGCCAAGAGGGACAGGGAAACACCATATATTTT
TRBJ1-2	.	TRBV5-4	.	CASSFQGLGYTF	TGTGCCAGCAGCTTTCAGGGTTTGGGCTACACCTTC
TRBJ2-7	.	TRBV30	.	CAWTRQADTYEQYF	TGTGCCTGGACAAGGCAGGCCGACACCTACGAGCAGTACTTC
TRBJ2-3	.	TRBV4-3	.	CASSQGRPRQGCGDTQYF	TGCGCCAGCAGCCAAGGGAGGCCCCGGCAGGGGTGCGGAGATACGCAGTATTTT
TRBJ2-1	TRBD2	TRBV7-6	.	CASSLGRLAASNEQFF	TGTGCCAGCAGCTTAGGTCGACTAGCGGCAAGCAATGAGCAGTTCTTC
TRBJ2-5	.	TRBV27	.	CASSCGGTGAQETQYF	TGTGCCAGCAGCTGCGGGGGTACGGGGGCCCAAGAGACCCAGTACTTC
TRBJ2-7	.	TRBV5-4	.	CASSPISRREQYF	TGTGCCAGCAGCCCTATCTCCCGCCGGGAGCAGTACTTC
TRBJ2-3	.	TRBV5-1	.	CASSRGSLGDTQYF	TGCGCCAGCAGCCGGGGGAGCTTAGGAGATACGCAGTATTTT